The clone carrying this T cell receptor beta chain came up a few times. No antigen is known for it. J gave up 0 bases and V 6 bases, and 10 bases lay outside the gene matches. The CDR3 is 17 amino acids. The germline V gene encodes CDR1 LNHDA and CDR2 SQIVND (reference sequence). The source of the sample is a study of regulatory T cells in long-lasting Graves disease. The wider study: It was over 5 years of antithyroid drugs, with positive TSH receptor antibodies, that meant persistent Graves' disease. Points from the study as a whole: Persistent disease samples used TRBV28, TRBJ1-2 and TRBJ2-5 preferentially. Relative to new patients (approximately 1,000), persistent patients exhibited greater sharing of public clonotypes (about 3,000).

CDR3-region Arm-PCR and iRepertoire HTBI primers produced the TCR beta libraries. TCRdb passed the multiplex PCR reads through MiXCR, listing each CDR3 protein once. The table has roughly 400,000 distinct CDR3 sequences, less than 25% seen once. Time point described: persistent/refractory GD, antithyroid drugs over 5 years with positive TRAb. Scientists built the TCR library using RNA that was extracted from PBMCs. EDTA tubes collected nine milliliters of peripheral blood. This chain connects TRBV19 to TRBJ2-4; TRBD2 agrees at 8 bases. The input for sequencing was peripheral blood mononuclear cells (PBMCs), taken when the disease was refractory, from a patient treated with antithyroid drugs. The receptor was derived from a female donor with Graves disease. CDR3 protein: CASRPKTSAVAKNIQYF. CDR3 nucleotide sequence: TGTGCCAGTAGACCCAAGACTAGCGCTGTAGCCAAAAACATTCAGTACTTC.